The 26 T cell receptor beta chains reported below all come from one sample, sequenced in a study of blood T cell repertoires in COVID-19. TCRdb's copy holds only in-frame clones and misses some; the assay was immunoSEQ multiplex PCR. The sample contains about 210,000 clones, approximately 90% of which appear only once. The specimen sequenced was peripheral blood. These receptors originate from a young man with acute or convalescent COVID-19.

The DNA of the CDR3 is TGTGCCAGCAGCAAGACAGGGCAAACCGGGGAGCTGTTTTTT. This sequence encodes CASSKTGQTGELFF. The chain couples TRBV27 to TRBJ2-2, with 7 bases identical to TRBD1. CDR1 is MNHEY and CDR2 is SMNVEV in the germline V gene (reference sequence). The CDR3 is made up of 14 amino acids. With V trimmed by 6 bases and J by 5 bases, 6 bases remained unmatched.

V is TRBV28 and J is TRBJ2-1; TRBD2 matches 11 bases. The CDR3 covers 16 residues. Germline V gene lookup returns CDR1 MDHEN and CDR2 SYDVKM. V trimming: 2 bases; J trimming: 7 bases; junction bases outside the gene matches: 7. In DNA, the CDR3 is TGTGCCAGCAGTTTACGCACTAGCGGGAGCCGAAATGAGCAGTTCTTC. It yields the protein CASSLRTSGSRNEQFF.

The chain links TRBV27 to TRBJ1-2, with a possible D match to TRBD1 (6 bases). The V end was cut by 6 bases, the J end by 5 bases, with 16 bases between. This CDR3 comprises 14 residues. The germline V gene encodes CDR1 MNHEY and CDR2 SMNVEV (reference sequence). The CDR3 protein is CASRSETGFYGYTF. CDR3 nucleotides: TGTGCCAGCAGATCAGAAACAGGGTTTTATGGCTACACCTTC.

As concerns this clone: Other nucleotide sequences from this sample produce the same CDR3. The chain carries TRBV28 and TRBJ1-1, with 7 nucleotides matching TRBD1. CDR1 is MDHEN, CDR2 SYDVKM, per germline. V lost 6 bases and J lost 6; bases outside the gene matches: 7. The CDR3 loop spans 13 amino acids. Here the CDR3 reads CASSLLQGAEAFF. CDR3 bases: TGTGCCAGCAGCTTACTCCAGGGGGCTGAAGCTTTCTTT.

This sequence joins TRBV11-2 and TRBJ1-4; D might be TRBD1 (5 bases). The germline V and J ends were trimmed by 3 bases and 8 bases, with 16 bases remaining between them. The CDR3 spans 15 residues. Germline V lookup: CDR1 SGHAT, CDR2 FQNNGV. The CDR3: CASSLGRGLGEKLFF. Written as DNA, the CDR3 is TGTGCCAGCAGCTTGGGGCGTGGTTTGGGAGAAAAACTGTTTTTT.

This clone was detected only once. The genes are TRBV11-2 and TRBJ2-1; D unclear. Germline V gene lookup returns CDR1 SGHAT and CDR2 FQNNGV. CDR3 length: 12 residues. The V gene lost 7 bases and the J gene lost 4 bases, with 8 bases spanning the gap. The CDR3 DNA sequence: TGTGCCAGCACAGACAAATACAATGAGCAGTTCTTC. This gives the protein CASTDKYNEQFF.

This chain joins TRBV7-3 and TRBJ2-1, with 9 bases matching TRBD2. The ends lost 5 bases at V and 4 bases at J; junction bases unmatched: 6. CDR3 length: 15 residues. CDR1 is SGHTA and CDR2 is FQGTGA in the germline V gene. The CDR3 DNA reads TGTGCCAGCAGCCGGAGCGGGGGGTTTTACAATGAGCAGTTCTTC. Residues: CASSRSGGFYNEQFF.

The chain recombines TRBV7-6 with TRBJ2-7; 11 bases agree with TRBD2. Trimming cost V 2 bases and J 4 bases; bases outside gene matches: 4. Germline CDR1 SGHVS, CDR2 FNYEAQ. The CDR3 sequence is 15 residues long. Here the CDR3 reads CASSLFGTSGYEQYF. CDR3 bases: TGTGCCAGCAGCTTATTCGGGACTAGCGGTTACGAGCAGTACTTC.

The rearrangement links TRBV6-5 to TRBJ1-6, with D possibly matching TRBD1 (6 bases). V was cut by 3 bases and J by 7 bases, with 10 bases left in between. This CDR3 contains 14 residues. Germline V lookup: CDR1 MNHEY, CDR2 SVGAGI. The CDR3 spells CASSYSDRNSPLHF. As DNA, the CDR3 is TGTGCCAGCAGTTATTCCGACAGGAATTCACCCCTCCACTTT.

There are a few counts of this clone. The chain joins TRBV10-1 to TRBJ2-2, with D maybe TRBD1 (5 bases). Trimming removed 0 bases from V and 12 bases from J, with 11 bases in between. Germline CDR1 is WNHNN and CDR2 is SYGVQD (reference sequence). This CDR3 comprises 13 residues. The CDR3 sequence: CASSESGAGQLFF. As DNA, the CDR3 is TGCGCCAGCAGTGAGTCTGGGGCAGGGCAGCTGTTTTTT.

CDR3 loop: CASSPPAGLSSRNTIYF. The CDR3 DNA is TGTGCCAGCAGCCCCCCAGCAGGGCTCAGCTCCCGGAACACCATATATTTT. The rearrangement uses TRBV7-9 and TRBJ1-3; a weak D match, TRBD1 (5 bases). This CDR3 has 17 residues. CDR1 is SEHNR, CDR2 FQNEAQ, per germline (reference sequence). Deletions cut 5 bases from V and 7 bases from J, with 24 bases between.

This chain uses TRBV5-6 with TRBJ2-7; 7 bases are shared with TRBD1. Germline trimming cut 3 bases from V and 0 bases from J; bases unmatched to any gene: 9. Germline V lookup: CDR1 SGHDT, CDR2 YYEEEE. The CDR3 contains 16 residues. The CDR3 is CASSSRGQVSSYEQYF. Written as DNA, the CDR3 is TGTGCCAGCAGCTCGCGCGGACAGGTGAGCTCCTACGAGCAGTACTTC.

The chain couples TRBV4-1 to TRBJ1-2; 7 bases align to TRBD1. The germline gives CDR1 MGHRA, CDR2 YSYEKL. The CDR3 totals 14 residues. V gave up 4 bases and J gave up 5 bases; unmatched junction bases: 7. CDR3: CASSPGTENYGYTF. The CDR3 region has the DNA TGCGCCAGCAGCCCCGGGACAGAAAATTATGGCTACACCTTC.

The chain is built from TRBV28 and TRBJ1-6; 8 bases agree with TRBD1. This CDR3 has 16 residues. Germline CDR1 MDHEN, CDR2 SYDVKM. V was pared by 6 bases and J by 4 bases, with 8 bases of the junction left unmatched. CDR3 sequence reads: CASRTGTGLYNSPLHF. Written as DNA, the CDR3 is TGTGCCAGCAGAACCGGGACAGGTCTTTATAATTCACCCCTCCACTTT.

The chain is built from TRBV5-1 and TRBJ2-7; possible D gene TRBD1, 5 bases. The ends were cut back, 0 bases at V and 6 bases at J, with 10 bases in the middle. Germline assignment: CDR1 SGHRS and CDR2 YFSETQ. The length of the CDR3 is 13 residues. The CDR3 loop is CASSLERGSEQYF. The CDR3 region has the DNA TGCGCCAGCAGCTTGGAAAGGGGTAGCGAGCAGTACTTC.

V gene TRBV5-1 combines with J gene TRBJ2-7; 9 bases map to TRBD1. Germline-derived CDR1 and CDR2 are SGHRS and YFSETQ. V lost 1 base, J lost 6 bases, and 8 bases stayed unmatched. There are 15 residues in the CDR3. CDR3 sequence reads: CASSLNPGQGAEQYF. The CDR3 DNA sequence: TGCGCCAGCAGCTTGAATCCGGGACAGGGTGCCGAGCAGTACTTC.

This clone was recorded a few times. Other DNA sequences from this sample encode an identical CDR3 as well. The chain is built from TRBV12-3 or TRBV12-4 and TRBJ1-2; 7 bases map to TRBD1. The CDR3 spans 12 residues. V was pared by 6 bases and J by 5 bases, with 3 bases of the junction left unmatched. Here the CDR3 reads CASSRTGYGYTF. The CDR3 DNA sequence: TGTGCCAGCAGCCGGACAGGTTATGGCTACACCTTC.

The chain has TRBV27 and TRBJ2-7; 9 bases match TRBD1. The CDR3 loop spans 14 amino acids. J gave up 5 bases and V 6 bases, and 8 bases lay outside the gene matches. CDR1 MNHEY and CDR2 SMNVEV come from the germline V gene (reference sequence). The DNA for the CDR3 is TGTGCCAGCAGAGTGGGACAGGGTAAAGACGAGCAGTACTTC. Residues: CASRVGQGKDEQYF.

As regards this clone: One junction end does not reproduce the germline sequence, and a read error may be involved. This chain links TRBV7-9 with TRBJ2-3, with 7 bases aligning to TRBD1. The CDR3 loop spans 14 amino acids. Looked up from germline, CDR1 is SEHNR and CDR2 is FQNEAQ (reference sequence). CDR3 in DNA: TGTGCCACTGGTAAACAGGGGAGCACGGATACGCAGTATTTT. Its protein product is CATGKQGSTDTQYF.

The chain links TRBV11-2 to TRBJ2-1; TRBD1 aligns across 7 bases. The ends lost 2 bases at V and 6 bases at J; junction bases unmatched: 7. The germline V gene encodes CDR1 SGHAT and CDR2 FQNNGV. This CDR3 contains 15 residues. The CDR3 region is CASSLRDRNFNEQFF. DNA of the CDR3: TGTGCCAGCAGCTTACGGGACAGAAACTTCAATGAGCAGTTCTTC. Full variable domain (remainder filled in from reference TRBV11-2 and TRBJ2-1): EAGVAQSPRYKIIEKRQSVAFWCNPISGHATLYWYQQILGQGPKLLIQFQNNGVVDDSQLPKDRFSAERLKGVDSTLKIQPAKLEDSAVYLCASSLRDRNFNEQFFGPGTRLTVL.

The chain is built from TRBV30 and TRBJ2-7; D is uncertain. This CDR3 has 14 residues. The V end lost 0 bases, the J end lost 2 bases, and 11 bases lay between the germline ends. In germline, CDR1 is GTSNPN, CDR2 SVGIG (reference sequence). CDR3 region: CAWSVSSFTYEQYF. DNA of the CDR3: TGTGCCTGGAGTGTATCCAGTTTCACCTACGAGCAGTACTTC.

This chain joins TRBV9 and TRBJ1-6; 8 nucleotides line up with TRBD1. This CDR3 is built from 17 residues. The germline V gene has CDR1 SGDLS and CDR2 YYNGEE. The junction had 15 bases not matched to a gene; V was cut back by 4 bases and J by 9 bases. The CDR3 loop is CASSPDSGAGGFSPLHF. For the CDR3, the DNA is TGTGCCAGCAGCCCAGATTCGGGGGCAGGGGGCTTTTCACCCCTCCACTTT. Filled out from reference TRBV9 and TRBJ1-6, the complete variable domain reads DSGVTQTPKHLITATGQRVTLRCSPRSGDLSVYWYQQSLDQGLQFLIQYYNGEERAKGNILERFSAQQFPDLHSELNLSSLELGDSALYFCASSPDSGAGGFSPLHFGNGTRLTVT.

The V gene is TRBV11-2, the J gene TRBJ1-2; a possible D gene is TRBD1 (5 bases). V lost 1 base to trimming and J lost 3 bases, with 12 bases between them. Germline values: CDR1 SGHAT, CDR2 FQNNGV. This CDR3 is 15 amino acids long. The DNA for the CDR3 is TGTGCCAGCAGCTTAGTACCACCGGGGGACTATGGCTACACCTTC. Encoded protein: CASSLVPPGDYGYTF.

The chain uses TRBV19 and TRBJ2-1; 9 bases agree with TRBD1. This CDR3 has 13 residues. The germline gives CDR1 LNHDA, CDR2 SQIVND (reference sequence). The V segment lost 7 bases and the J segment 6 bases; nucleotides outside the gene matches: 4. CDR3 coding DNA: TGTGCCAGTACGAGGACAGGGGTCAATGAGCAGTTCTTC. Its translation: CASTRTGVNEQFF.

For the CDR3, the DNA is TGTGCCAGCACATCCCCCGGGACACCGAATTCACCCCTCCACTTT. It codes for CASTSPGTPNSPLHF. V and J are TRBV6-6 and TRBJ1-6; the D gene is possibly TRBD1 (6 bases). V lost 7 bases and J 7 bases, leaving 17 bases between the germline ends. CDR1 and CDR2 from the germline V gene are MNHNY and SVGAGI (reference sequence). This CDR3 is built from 15 residues.

The CDR3 region is CASSRSEGVYGYTF. DNA for the CDR3: TGTGCCAGCAGCCGATCTGAGGGGGTTTATGGCTACACCTTC. V usage is TRBV3-1 (or the pseudogene TRBV3-2) and J usage is TRBJ1-2; possibly TRBD1 for D (6 bases). The V end lost 4 bases, the J end lost 5 bases, and 14 bases lay between the germline ends. This CDR3 has 14 amino acids. CDR1 is LGHDT and CDR2 is YNNKEL in the germline V gene (reference sequence).